The subject of this entry is one T cell receptor (beta chain). No antigen is known for it. One end of the junction does not line up with germline, which may come from a read error. cDNA specific to TCR beta was made from 500 ng of total RNA, with a constant-region primer employed for priming. TCR beta libraries came from three nested multiplex PCR rounds using slightly modified ARM-PCR. Primers for the first two PCR rounds were TRBV1-TRBV30 forward primers and a C-beta reverse primer (around 10 cycles per round). TCRdb processed the multiplex PCR reads anew with MiXCR; each CDR3 protein has one entry. Counted here are approximately 79,000 distinct CDR3 sequences, over 60% occurring once; the ten biggest clones make up 25% to 35%. Co-extraction of both nucleic acids (RNA and DNA) used about 17-31 mg of unsorted bulk tissue. Each tumor was sampled at four poles and its centre. This CDR3 has 13 residues. The germline V gene has CDR1 MNHNY and CDR2 SVGAGI (reference sequence).

The sample belongs to a study of tumor-infiltrating lymphocytes in primary liver carcinoma. For the study at large: Productive TCRbeta reads per sample were roughly 3.5 to 7.13 million, not differing by tissue. Study-level points and caveats: Pairs of tumor regions overlapped more than tumor-adjacent and tumor-blood pairs did.

This sequence was found in a middle-aged man with primary liver carcinoma and hepatitis B virus infection. This sequence joins TRBV6-6 and TRBJ2-1, with no clear D. Specimen: liver tumor tissue from sampling region 4. Subset reported: tumor region T4, right-lateral pole. CDR3 amino acids: CASSFPSYNEQFF. CDR3 coding DNA: TGTGCCAGCAGTTTCCCCTCCTATAATGAGCAGTTCTTC.